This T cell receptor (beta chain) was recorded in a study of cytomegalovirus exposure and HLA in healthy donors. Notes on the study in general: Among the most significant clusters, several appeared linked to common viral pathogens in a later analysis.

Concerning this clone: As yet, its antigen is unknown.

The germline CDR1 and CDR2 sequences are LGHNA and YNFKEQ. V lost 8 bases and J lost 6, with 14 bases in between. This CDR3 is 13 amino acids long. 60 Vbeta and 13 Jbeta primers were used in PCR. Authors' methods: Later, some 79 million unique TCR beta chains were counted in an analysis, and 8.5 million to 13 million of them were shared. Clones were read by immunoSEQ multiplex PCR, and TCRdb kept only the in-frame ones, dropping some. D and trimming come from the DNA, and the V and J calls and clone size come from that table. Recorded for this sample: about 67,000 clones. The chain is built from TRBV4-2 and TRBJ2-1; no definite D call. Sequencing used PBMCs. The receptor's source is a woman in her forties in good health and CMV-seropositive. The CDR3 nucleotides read TGTGCCAGCTCCCTAGAGCCTCTCAATGAGCAGTTCTTC. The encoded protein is CASSLEPLNEQFF.